Each of the 31 T cell receptor beta chains below was sequenced from the same sample in a study of OX40 agonist ivuxolimab in advanced cancers. TCRdb keeps only in-frame clones here, not all; method: immunoSEQ multiplex PCR. The sample includes about 84,000 clones, 94% of them seen just once. The sequencing used CD4+ or CD8+ T cells sorted from blood, collected in a trial of the OX40 agonist ivuxolimab. The receptors here all came from an adult with an advanced solid tumor such as melanoma, head and neck, liver or kidney cancer.

This clone was detected once. This rearrangement joins TRBV13 to TRBJ1-2, with TRBD1 identical over 10 bases. Germline V gene sequence: CDR1 PRHDT, CDR2 FYEKMQ (reference sequence). V shed 3 bases, J shed 7 bases, and the junction held 5 bases outside the gene matches. The CDR3 length is 14 residues. The CDR3 DNA reads TGTGCCAGCAGCTTGGGACAGGGGTCTTTTGGCTACACCTTC. This encodes CASSLGQGSFGYTF.

The genes are TRBV28 and TRBJ1-2; D is undetermined. Trimming left V 3 bases short and J 2 bases short, with 10 bases between. The germline gives CDR1 MDHEN, CDR2 SYDVKM. The CDR3 contains 14 residues. The CDR3 DNA sequence: TGTGCCAGCAGTTTTTCCGAACAGAACTATGGCTACACCTTC. It codes for CASSFSEQNYGYTF.

The chain combines TRBV7-2 with TRBJ2-7; 11 bases line up with TRBD1. Germline V gives CDR1 SGHTA, CDR2 FQGNSA. CDR3 length equals 13 residues. V lost 5 bases to trimming and J lost 6 bases; unmatched junction nucleotides: 3. CDR3 in DNA: TGTGCCAGCAGCGCCGGGACAGGGGGCGAGCAGTACTTC. Translation: CASSAGTGGEQYF.

This chain joins TRBV4-3 and TRBJ2-1, with 10 bases identical to TRBD2. The CDR3 has 17 amino acids. Germline V gives CDR1 LGHNA, CDR2 YSLEER. The J segment lost 2 bases and the V segment lost 1 base, leaving 5 bases of the junction unmatched. The CDR3: CASSQVGGTSAYNEQFF. The CDR3 DNA reads as TGCGCCAGCAGCCAAGTGGGCGGGACTAGCGCCTACAATGAGCAGTTCTTC.

The chain is built from TRBV7-8 and TRBJ2-3; no clear D. CDR3 length: 14 amino acids. V lost 2 bases, J lost 4 bases, and 10 bases lay in between. Germline CDR1 and CDR2: SGHVS and FQNEAQ. The CDR3 is CASSLSPSPDTQYF. CDR3 DNA: TGTGCCAGCAGCTTATCCCCTAGTCCAGATACGCAGTATTTT. Full variable domain (rest looked up from reference TRBV7-8 and TRBJ2-3): GAGVSQSPRYKVAKRGQDVALRCDPISGHVSLFWYQQALGQGPEFLTYFQNEAQLDKSGLPSDRFFAERPEGSVSTLKIQRTQQEDSAVYLCASSLSPSPDTQYFGPGTRLTVL.

The chain couples TRBV5-1 to TRBJ1-1, with D possibly matching TRBD1 (5 bases). The CDR3 is made up of 18 amino acids. The V end was cut by 3 bases, the J end by 0 bases, with 21 bases between. Germline V lookup: CDR1 SGHRS, CDR2 YFSETQ. CDR3 in amino acids: CASSSGVGRELMNTEAFF. The CDR3 nucleotides are TGCGCCAGCAGCTCTGGGGTGGGCAGGGAGTTGATGAACACTGAAGCTTTCTTT.

This chain links TRBV27 with TRBJ2-7; tentatively, D is TRBD1 (7 bases). Deletions cut 6 bases from V and 4 bases from J, with 13 bases between. This CDR3 has 13 amino acids. Germline V gene sequence: CDR1 MNHEY, CDR2 SMNVEV (reference sequence). The CDR3 loop reads CASSSRGDYEQYF. The CDR3 DNA sequence: TGTGCCAGCAGCTCCAGGGGGGATTACGAGCAGTACTTC.

The chain carries TRBV16 and TRBJ1-2, with D tentatively TRBD1 (5 bases). The germline V and J ends were trimmed by 1 base and 6 bases, with 12 bases remaining between them. This CDR3 contains 14 residues. Germline-derived CDR1 and CDR2 are KGHSY and FQNENV. The CDR3 sequence is CASSQFGGSNGYTF. The CDR3 DNA sequence: TGTGCCAGCAGCCAATTTGGGGGGTCGAATGGCTACACCTTC.

CDR3 protein: CASSASRTAKNIQYF. The CDR3 DNA follows: TGTGCCAGCAGTGCTTCTCGGACAGCCAAAAACATTCAGTACTTC. The rearrangement links TRBV2 to TRBJ2-4; D uncertain. This CDR3 has 15 residues. V dropped 4 bases and J dropped 0 bases, with 10 bases sitting between them. CDR1 and CDR2 from the germline V gene are SNHLY and FYNNEI.

The V gene is TRBV7-9, the J gene TRBJ2-1; 14 bases agree with TRBD2. J lost 0 bases, V lost 5 bases, and 6 bases had no gene match. Germline CDR1 and CDR2: SEHNR and FQNEAQ (reference sequence). There are 18 residues in the CDR3. This chain's CDR3 is CASSIRLAGGSSYNEQFF. The CDR3 DNA follows: TGTGCCAGCAGCATCCGACTAGCGGGAGGGAGCTCCTACAATGAGCAGTTCTTC. Complete variable domain (other parts from reference TRBV7-9 and TRBJ2-1): DTGVSQNPRHKITKRGQNVTFRCDPISEHNRLYWYRQTLGQGPEFLTYFQNEAQLEKSRLLSDRFSAERPKGSFSTLEIQRTEQGDSAMYLCASSIRLAGGSSYNEQFFGPGTRLTVL.

This rearrangement joins TRBV4-3 to TRBJ2-2; perhaps TRBD2 as D (5 bases). The CDR3 extends over 16 amino acids. V gave up 2 bases and J gave up 4 bases, with 14 bases separating them. Germline values: CDR1 LGHNA, CDR2 YSLEER. For the CDR3, the DNA is TGCGCCAGCAGCCAAACTAGGACCCTAGGCACCGGGGAGCTGTTTTTT. Translation gives CASSQTRTLGTGELFF.

The CDR3 loop reads CASSQDTGTDYGYTF. Here the CDR3 DNA reads TGCGCCAGCAGCCAAGATACAGGGACGGACTATGGCTACACCTTC. The chain couples TRBV4-1 to TRBJ1-2; perhaps TRBD1 as D (6 bases). This CDR3 is 15 amino acids long. Germline assignment: CDR1 MGHRA and CDR2 YSYEKL. V was pared by 0 bases and J by 3 bases, with 11 bases between.

The rearrangement links TRBV7-9 to TRBJ1-1; D not resolved. Deletions cut 3 bases from V and 5 bases from J, with 13 bases between. Germline CDR1 reads SEHNR; CDR2 reads FQNEAQ (reference sequence). CDR3 length equals 14 residues. The CDR3 loop is CASSFAEVLTEAFF. In DNA form, the CDR3 reads TGTGCCAGCAGCTTTGCAGAGGTATTGACTGAAGCTTTCTTT.

The chain links TRBV6-6 to TRBJ1-4; TRBD1 aligns across 10 bases. Germline V gene data show CDR1 as MNHNY and CDR2 as SVGAGI (reference sequence). V dropped 4 bases and J dropped 7; count of bases not matched to a gene: 9. CDR3 length: 16 amino acids. DNA of the CDR3: TGTGCCAGCAGTTTATCGAGACAGGGGGCTTCTGAAAAACTGTTTTTT. This codes for CASSLSRQGASEKLFF.

The J gene is TRBJ1-3, the V gene TRBV7-8; 7 nucleotides agree with TRBD1. Per the germline V gene, CDR1 is SGHVS and CDR2 is FQNEAQ. The CDR3 has 13 amino acids. J was trimmed by 8 bases and V by 8 bases; bases with no gene match: 9. The CDR3 region is CASGIQGMDTIYF. The CDR3 nucleotides read TGTGCCAGCGGAATACAGGGGATGGACACCATATATTTT.

The chain combines TRBV7-9 with TRBJ2-3, with 9 bases that match TRBD2. Germline trimming cut 3 bases from V and 5 bases from J; bases unmatched to any gene: 12. The germline V gene has CDR1 SEHNR and CDR2 FQNEAQ (reference sequence). This CDR3 region has 17 residues. For the CDR3, the DNA is TGTGCCAGCAGCTTCCTTTTTGGGCGGGAGGGCCAAGATACGCAGTATTTT. It specifies CASSFLFGREGQDTQYF.

J is TRBJ2-7 and V is TRBV4-2, with D uncertain. Germline lookup yields CDR1 LGHNA and CDR2 YNFKEQ. The CDR3 has 13 residues. V was trimmed by 2 bases and J by 7 bases, leaving 12 bases between them. For the CDR3, the DNA is TGTGCCAGCAGCCAACCTATTCTACGGGAGCAGTACTTC. This gives the protein CASSQPILREQYF.

The rearrangement joins TRBV4-3 to TRBJ1-1; D gene uncertain. CDR3 size: 17 residues. Trimming cost V 3 bases and J 4 bases, with 21 bases left between them. Germline V CDR1 and CDR2: LGHNA, YSLEER. The CDR3 reads CASSQDLFVASGTEAFF. CDR3 bases: TGCGCCAGCAGCCAGGATCTCTTTGTCGCGTCCGGCACTGAAGCTTTCTTT.

V gene TRBV9 combines with J gene TRBJ2-1; D is unresolved. The CDR3 consists of 15 residues. Trimming took off 4 bases at V and 6 bases at J, with 17 bases between the two ends. The V gene's germline CDR1 is SGDLS and CDR2 YYNGEE. CDR3 sequence (DNA): TGTGCCAGCAGCCCCGACTCCTCCCCAGTCAATGAGCAGTTCTTC. Protein sequence: CASSPDSSPVNEQFF.

The chain joins TRBV4-2 to TRBJ2-5, with TRBD1 matching 7 bases. Per germline, CDR1 LGHNA and CDR2 YNFKEQ. This CDR3 spans 13 amino acids. The V gene end was trimmed by 4 bases and the J gene end by 5 bases; junction bases not matched to a gene: 4. This CDR3 is CASSLRGGETQYF. DNA of the CDR3: TGTGCCAGCAGCCTTAGAGGGGGCGAGACCCAGTACTTC.

The chain recombines TRBV7-2 with TRBJ2-3; D remains unclear. This CDR3 spans 14 amino acids. CDR1 and CDR2 (germline): SGHTA, FQGNSA. The ends were cut back, 6 bases at V and 0 bases at J, with 10 bases in the middle. CDR3 sequence: CASRPFGSTDTQYF. CDR3 DNA sequence: TGTGCCAGCAGACCCTTCGGCAGCACAGATACGCAGTATTTT.

The V and J genes are TRBV13 and TRBJ2-5; maybe TRBD2 (5 bases). Germline CDR1 reads PRHDT; CDR2 reads FYEKMQ (reference sequence). CDR3 size: 14 residues. Trimming took off 3 bases at V and 5 bases at J, with 13 bases between the two ends. The CDR3, as DNA: TGTGCCAGCAGCTTGGACTCCACGACCGAGACCCAGTACTTC. Encoded protein: CASSLDSTTETQYF.

The rearrangement links TRBV6-5 to TRBJ2-7, with 10 positions matching TRBD1. There are 14 residues in the CDR3. Trimming cost V 7 bases and J 6 bases; bases outside gene matches: 9. The germline V gene encodes CDR1 MNHEY and CDR2 SVGAGI. The CDR3 loop is CASITGTGASEQYF. DNA of the CDR3: TGTGCCAGCATTACCGGGACAGGGGCCTCCGAGCAGTACTTC.

The V gene is TRBV7-6, the J gene TRBJ2-3, with 8 bases lining up with TRBD1. Looked up from germline, CDR1 is SGHVS and CDR2 is FNYEAQ. After removal of 4 bases from V and 3 bases from J, the junction contained 3 bases not matched to a gene. CDR3 length: 14 residues. The CDR3 DNA reads as TGTGCCAGCAGCTCCCAGGGGGCAACAGATACGCAGTATTTT. Protein sequence: CASSSQGATDTQYF.

This chain links TRBV30 with TRBJ1-1; D uncertain. Germline CDR1 reads GTSNPN; CDR2 reads SVGIG (reference sequence). The CDR3 is 12 residues long. V dropped 3 bases and J dropped 2 bases, with 7 bases sitting between them. CDR3 in DNA: TGTGCCTGGAGAGGCAGAAACACTGAAGCTTTCTTT. Translation: CAWRGRNTEAFF.

V and J are TRBV2 and TRBJ1-2, with 9 bases fitting TRBD1. After removal of 5 bases from V and 5 bases from J, the junction contained 9 bases not matched to a gene. Germline V gives CDR1 SNHLY, CDR2 FYNNEI. This CDR3 is built from 15 residues. The CDR3 DNA reads TGTGCCAGCAGTCCAACAGGGGGCGCATGGTATGGCTACACCTTC. Translation gives CASSPTGGAWYGYTF.

V usage is TRBV13 and J usage is TRBJ1-6; D is possibly TRBD1 (6 bases). V gave up 2 bases and J gave up 5 bases, with 10 bases separating them. The CDR3 contains 15 residues. Per germline, CDR1 PRHDT and CDR2 FYEKMQ (reference sequence). CDR3 nucleotides: TGTGCCAGCAGCTTACAGGGGCACAATAATTCACCCCTCCACTTT. Protein: CASSLQGHNNSPLHF.

This clone was counted a single time. This chain connects TRBV9 to TRBJ1-4; D unresolved. CDR1 is SGDLS, CDR2 YYNGEE, per germline. The V gene lost 7 bases and the J gene lost 6 bases, with 10 bases spanning the gap. CDR3 size: 12 residues. This chain's CDR3 is CASRGPDEKLFF. CDR3 bases: TGTGCCAGCCGCGGTCCGGATGAAAAACTGTTTTTT.

This chain connects TRBV9 to TRBJ2-7; 11 positions agree with TRBD1. Germline loops: CDR1 SGDLS, CDR2 YYNGEE. V was pared by 0 bases and J by 3 bases, with 2 bases of the junction left unmatched. The CDR3 runs to 15 residues. The chain's CDR3 is CASSVADRGHYEQYF. The CDR3 DNA reads as TGTGCCAGCAGCGTAGCGGACAGGGGGCACTACGAGCAGTACTTC.

The J gene is TRBJ1-1, the V gene TRBV28, with D possibly TRBD1 on 5 matching bases. The CDR3 is 13 residues long. Germline loops: CDR1 MDHEN, CDR2 SYDVKM. V was clipped by 7 bases and J by 5 bases, with 14 bases between them. The DNA for the CDR3 is TGTGCCAGCACTGGACACTATGATACTGAAGCTTTCTTT. This translates into CASTGHYDTEAFF.

V is TRBV5-1 and J is TRBJ2-7, with unresolved D. CDR3 length: 15 residues. Germline CDR1 SGHRS, CDR2 YFSETQ. V lost 2 bases and J lost 2, with 14 bases in between. CDR3 nucleotide sequence: TGCGCCAGCAGCTTTGAATCTGGGTCAACCTACGAGCAGTACTTC. It is translated as CASSFESGSTYEQYF.